The 15 T cell receptor beta chains listed next were all sequenced from one sample in a study of Ad26.COV2.S vaccination and SARS-CoV-2 variants. The sample's treatment: some 19 received Ad26.COV2.S at low or high dose, single or two shots; five or six received placebo; per-sample allocation not given. Collection of samples fell on day 63 after the first vaccine or placebo injection. Only in-frame clones appear in the TCRdb table, and some are missing; sequencing was by immunoSEQ multiplex PCR. This sample has hundreds of thousands of clones; around 90% occur once, and the top ten carry approximately 5.9%. Sequenced material: peripheral blood, taken in a trial of Ad26.COV2.S vaccine versus placebo. All receptors come from a person between 18 and 65 years old who received the Ad26.COV2.S COVID-19 vaccine or a placebo.

The CDR3 DNA reads as TGTGCCAGCAGCTTAGAAGGATCCAATCAGCCCCAGCATTTT. Amino acid sequence: CASSLEGSNQPQHF. The rearrangement links TRBV11-2 to TRBJ1-5; D gene unclear. The CDR3 has 14 residues. Germline lookup yields CDR1 SGHAT and CDR2 FQNNGV. Trimming left V 0 bases short and J 3 bases short, with 6 bases between.

This clone was counted only a few times. The CDR3 sequence: CASSLAGVDTEAFF. CDR3 DNA: TGTGCCAGCAGCTTGGCAGGGGTTGACACTGAAGCTTTCTTT. The chain recombines TRBV5-4 with TRBJ1-1; tentatively, D is TRBD1 (6 bases). V lost 0 bases and J lost 3, with 9 bases in between. CDR3 length: 14 residues. The germline gives CDR1 SGHNT, CDR2 YYREEE (reference sequence). Supplemented by reference TRBV5-4 and TRBJ1-1, the full variable domain reads ETGVTQSPTHLIKTRGQQVTLRCSSQSGHNTVSWYQQALGQGPQFIFQYYREEENGRGNFPPRFSGLQFPNYSSELNVNALELDDSALYLCASSLAGVDTEAFFGQGTRLTVV.

The chain links TRBV11-1 to TRBJ2-3; TRBD1 matches at 9 bases. Germline V gene sequence: CDR1 SGHAT, CDR2 FQDESV (reference sequence). The CDR3 loop spans 14 amino acids. V dropped 5 bases and J dropped 10; count of bases not matched to a gene: 10. CDR3 in amino acids: CASSLPDRGKSQYF. The CDR3 DNA reads TGTGCCAGCAGCCTACCCGACAGGGGGAAATCGCAGTATTTT.

The chain carries TRBV4-1 and TRBJ1-5; TRBD1 matches at 12 bases. CDR3 length equals 17 residues. After removal of 2 bases from V and 4 bases from J, the junction contained 6 bases not matched to a gene. Germline assignment: CDR1 MGHRA and CDR2 YSYEKL. CDR3: CASSQRTGQGANQPQHF. Written as DNA, the CDR3 is TGCGCCAGCAGCCAAAGGACGGGACAGGGGGCGAATCAGCCCCAGCATTTT.

This chain connects TRBV2 to TRBJ1-5; TRBD1 matches at 7 bases. CDR3 length: 15 amino acids. Trimming removed 6 bases from V and 5 bases from J; junction bases left unmatched: 10. Germline-derived CDR1 and CDR2 are SNHLY and FYNNEI. CDR3: CASRDQGGLYQPQHF. The DNA for the CDR3 is TGTGCCAGCAGGGATCAGGGGGGCCTCTATCAGCCCCAGCATTTT. Filled out from reference TRBV2 and TRBJ1-5, the complete variable domain reads EPEVTQTPSHQVTQMGQEVILRCVPISNHLYFYWYRQILGQKVEFLVSFYNNEISEKSEIFDDQFSVERPDGSNFTLKIRSTKLEDSAMYFCASRDQGGLYQPQHFGDGTRLSIL.

V and J are TRBV6-5 and TRBJ2-7; the match to TRBD1 covers 10 bases. V lost 2 bases and J lost 2; bases outside the gene matches: 6. The CDR3 has 16 amino acids. The germline gives CDR1 MNHEY, CDR2 SVGAGI. CDR3 DNA sequence: TGTGCCAGCAGTTACGGGGCGGGGACAGGGGCCTACGAGCAGTACTTC. Translating it yields CASSYGAGTGAYEQYF.

The rearrangement joins TRBV4-1 to TRBJ1-5; no definite D call. This CDR3 has 17 residues. Trimming removed 0 bases at V and 0 bases at J, with 12 bases between. Germline CDR1 and CDR2: MGHRA and YSYEKL. The CDR3 DNA reads as TGCGCCAGCAGCCAAGACGGCGAAGGGTTTAGCAATCAGCCCCAGCATTTT. Translation gives CASSQDGEGFSNQPQHF.

This chain uses TRBV6-2 or TRBV6-3 with TRBJ2-7, with D unresolved. The germline V gene encodes CDR1 MNHEY and CDR2 SVGEGT. V was clipped by 0 bases and J by 6 bases, with 15 bases between them. The CDR3 loop spans 15 amino acids. The CDR3 DNA reads TGTGCCAGCAGTTACTCCTCGGGCCGTGGTCGCGAGCAGTACTTC. Translation gives CASSYSSGRGREQYF.

V gene TRBV19 combines with J gene TRBJ2-2; TRBD2 agrees at 13 bases. Germline V gene lookup returns CDR1 LNHDA and CDR2 SQIVND (reference sequence). The J segment lost 4 bases and the V segment lost 7 bases, leaving 3 bases of the junction unmatched. This CDR3 spans 15 amino acids. The CDR3 sequence: CASTGLAGVTGELFF. CDR3 in DNA: TGTGCCAGTACCGGACTAGCGGGAGTCACCGGGGAGCTGTTTTTT.

The genes are TRBV6-4 and TRBJ2-1; 7 bases align to TRBD2. The CDR3 is 14 amino acids. CDR1 is MRHNA, CDR2 SNTAGT, per germline. Germline trimming cut 5 bases from V and 9 bases from J; bases unmatched to any gene: 10. For the CDR3, the DNA is TGTGCCAGCAGTCGTACTAGCGAAACGGGTGAGCAGTTCTTC. Residues: CASSRTSETGEQFF.

The rearrangement uses TRBV29-1 and TRBJ1-1; D perhaps matches TRBD1 (5 bases). The CDR3 is made up of 13 amino acids. CDR1 SQVTM and CDR2 ANQGSEA come from the germline V gene. Trimming removed 6 bases from V and 0 bases from J, with 11 bases in between. The CDR3, as DNA: TGCAGCGTGGGGACCGCCCTGAACACTGAAGCTTTCTTT. It codes for CSVGTALNTEAFF.

In its sample, this clone was seen once. The chain combines TRBV6-5 with TRBJ1-6, with D perhaps matching TRBD1 (5 bases). Germline values: CDR1 MNHEY, CDR2 SVGAGI. The CDR3 covers 14 residues. V lost 2 bases and J lost 9, with 11 bases in between. The CDR3 bases are TGTGCCAGCAGTTACAGGGGAGGAAGTTCACCCCTCCACTTT. Encoded protein: CASSYRGGSSPLHF.

The chain couples TRBV2 to TRBJ1-6; D is uncertain. V was clipped by 0 bases and J by 10 bases, with 10 bases between them. CDR3 length: 14 amino acids. CDR1 and CDR2 from the germline V gene are SNHLY and FYNNEI. The DNA for the CDR3 is TGTGCCAGCAGTGAAGCAGGTTCTTGGTCACCCCTCCACTTT. It specifies CASSEAGSWSPLHF.

This chain joins TRBV28 and TRBJ2-7; D possibly corresponds to TRBD1 (6 bases). CDR3 length: 11 residues. The germline CDR1 and CDR2 sequences are MDHEN and SYDVKM. With 7 bases removed from V and 11 bases from J, the gap between germline ends came to 15 bases. This chain's CDR3 is CASTTTGQEYF. For the CDR3, the DNA is TGTGCCAGCACTACAACAGGGCAAGAGTACTTC. The complete variable domain, with remaining parts taken from reference TRBV28 and TRBJ2-7, reads DVKVTQSSRYLVKRTGEKVFLECVQDMDHENMFWYRQDPGLGLRLIYFSYDVKMKEKGDIPEGYSVSREKKERFSLILESASTNQTSMYLCASTTTGQEYFGPGTRLTVT.

This clone is a singleton in its sample. V usage is TRBV30 and J usage is TRBJ2-3; 14 bases line up with TRBD2. Germline CDR1 GTSNPN, CDR2 SVGIG (reference sequence). Losses at the gene ends were 2 bases for V and 1 base for J; bases not matched to a gene: 8. The CDR3 covers 18 residues. CDR3 DNA: TGTGCCTGGAGTTCCGGGACTAGCGGGGGTCTAGGCACAGATACGCAGTATTTT. Its protein product is CAWSSGTSGGLGTDTQYF.